Sequencing of this T cell receptor beta chain was carried out in a study of T cell changes during pregnancy in multiple sclerosis. The CDR3 is made up of 14 amino acids. V lost 1 base and J lost 4, with 8 bases in between. Germline loops: CDR1 SGHRS, CDR2 YFSETQ. The protocol was immunoSEQ multiplex PCR, while the TCRdb copy is restricted to in-frame clones and leaves out a portion. The table has 70,000 to 95,000 clones, 93% seen once. This specimen was peripheral blood, taken in the second trimester of pregnancy. J is TRBJ1-4 and V is TRBV5-1; D is ambiguous. The clonotype was recovered from a female donor with multiple sclerosis, enrolled in a pregnancy study. CDR3 loop: CASSLLSFNEKLFF. The CDR3 bases are TGCGCCAGCAGCTTGCTTAGCTTTAATGAAAAACTGTTTTTT.